Included here is one TCR beta chain sequence, with context. This clonotype was seen a few times. No cognate antigen has been identified for it. Base qualities are not provided; no much larger clone lies one nucleotide away. Sequenced on an Illumina HiSeq 2500. Quantitative 5'-RACE with molecular barcodes was the method used to prepare the TCR beta libraries. From the authors' description of their analysis: Disease-linked TCR variants were identified with a new computational method built on a probabilistic model of VDJ rearrangement. The public reads were quality trimmed at Q25 with fastp and then assembled into clones with MiXCR by TCRdb, keeping productive beta chains. Under each unique CDR3 protein, matching rows form one entry showing the most common genes and DNA. These V and J calls derive from TCRdb rather than the authors' analysis. Here the sample has under 250,000 distinct CDR3 sequences; about 7% occur a single time. Together, the top ten hold 14% of the sample.

The data are from a study of CD8 T cells in ankylosing spondylitis (TCRdb year 2017). Broadly, across the study: The study profiled T cell receptor beta repertoires in healthy donors and ankylosing spondylitis patients to find disease-linked TCR variants. In total, the full study cohort was made up of about 110 healthy donors and more than 20 ankylosing spondylitis patients. Peripheral blood samples were taken, and synovial fluid was additionally collected from ankylosing spondylitis patients.

V and J are trimmed by 2 bases and 6 bases, and the gene matches miss 3 bases of the junction. Taken from cysteine to phenylalanine, the CDR3 has 14 residues. Left in the record is the CDR3 DNA by itself, 42 bases read in frame from the first base. Reading the germline V gene (reference sequence) gives CDR1 SGHAT and CDR2 FQDESV. What the authors observed across the whole study: Some of the motif variants had been reported before in the synovial fluid and blood of reactive arthritis patients, a finding that suggests common disease-initiation mechanisms. Blood from ankylosing spondylitis patients appeared to be characterized by a TCR beta motif composed of under 10 highly homologous amino acid variants. Significant enrichment of the disease-linked clones was reported in matched synovial fluid samples from ankylosing spondylitis patients. The disease-linked clones had a CD8+ phenotype and were found at relatively low frequencies in peripheral blood.

The sequenced sample consisted of blood, either unsorted or a sorted T cell fraction (not recorded which). This sequence originates from a male donor with ankylosing spondylitis. The sequence is built from TRBV11-1 and TRBJ2-3; 9 bases in the middle match TRBD1. This receptor has the CDR3 CASSLIQGADTQYF. The nucleotide sequence is given as TGTGCCAGCAGCTTAATACAGGGGGCTGATACGCAGTATTTT.